Shown below are 4 T cell receptor beta chains from a single sample sequenced in a study of T cells in narcolepsy. The assay was immunoSEQ multiplex PCR, and TCRdb's table has in-frame clones only and misses some. In the table there are some 29,000 clones, around 87% of which are singletons. Material: memory (CD45RA-) CD4+ T cells from blood. These receptor sequences come from a human donor in good health.

This sequence joins TRBV19 and TRBJ1-6, with a possible D match to TRBD1 (5 bases). From germline, CDR1 is LNHDA and CDR2 SQIVND (reference sequence). This CDR3 has 15 residues. V lost 7 bases and J 7 bases, leaving 17 bases between the germline ends. This CDR3 reads CASTRDRAGNSPLHF. The CDR3 DNA is TGTGCCAGTACCAGAGACAGAGCGGGCAATTCACCCCTCCACTTT.

This chain connects TRBV11-1 to TRBJ2-3, with 9 nucleotides matching TRBD1. The CDR3 is 15 residues long. The germline V gene has CDR1 SGHAT and CDR2 FQDESV (reference sequence). Trimming cost V 5 bases and J 2 bases; bases outside gene matches: 5. CDR3 bases: TGTGCCAGCAGCATGAACAGGGGGCTCACAGATACGCAGTATTTT. Protein product: CASSMNRGLTDTQYF. Full variable domain (missing parts from reference TRBV11-1 and TRBJ2-3): EAEVAQSPRYKITEKSQAVAFWCDPISGHATLYWYRQILGQGPELLVQFQDESVVDDSQLPKDRFSAERLKGVDSTLKIQPAELGDSAMYLCASSMNRGLTDTQYFGPGTRLTVL.

This chain connects TRBV5-8 to TRBJ2-2, with D uncertain. Trimming shortened V by 0 bases and J by 4 bases, and 19 bases separated the two germline ends. Germline CDR1 reads SGHTS; CDR2 reads YDEGEE. This CDR3 comprises 18 residues. CDR3 nucleotide sequence: TGTGCCAGCAGCTTGGTCGGCCTGGCGATGCGTGGCACCGGGGAGCTGTTTTTT. Translating gives CASSLVGLAMRGTGELFF. Combining the CDR3 with reference TRBV5-8 and TRBJ2-2 gives the whole variable domain EAGVTQSPTHLIKTRGQQATLRCSPISGHTSVYWYQQALGLGLQFLLWYDEGEERNRGNFPPRFSGRQFPNYSSELNVNALELEDSALYLCASSLVGLAMRGTGELFFGEGSRLTVL.

The chain has TRBV5-1 and TRBJ1-6; the match to TRBD1 covers 8 bases. CDR1 and CDR2 from the germline V gene are SGHRS and YFSETQ. V shed 3 bases, J shed 5 bases, and the junction held 7 bases outside the gene matches. The CDR3 consists of 16 residues. The CDR3 is CASSYQDRENNSPLHF. The CDR3 DNA is TGCGCCAGCAGCTACCAGGACAGGGAAAATAATTCACCCCTCCACTTT. The complete variable domain, with remaining parts taken from reference TRBV5-1 and TRBJ1-6, reads KAGVTQTPRYLIKTRGQQVTLSCSPISGHRSVSWYQQTPGQGLQFLFEYFSETQRNKGNFPGRFSGRQFSNSRSEMNVSTLELGDSALYLCASSYQDRENNSPLHFGNGTRLTVT.